A single sample is the source of the 21 T cell receptor beta chains below, sequenced in a study of cytomegalovirus exposure and HLA in healthy donors. This PCR relied on a set of 60 Vbeta primers and 13 Jbeta primers. Measured with immunoSEQ multiplex PCR; TCRdb has only the in-frame clones, and not every one. In the table there are about 180,000 clones, about 79% of which are singletons. Input material: PBMCs. The source is a man aged 18 to 30 in good health and CMV-seronegative.

The V call is TRBV5-1, the J call TRBJ2-1; D is perhaps TRBD1 (6 bases). V was pared by 5 bases and J by 3 bases, with 12 bases between. Germline-derived CDR1 and CDR2 are SGHRS and YFSETQ. This CDR3 contains 14 residues. CDR3 residues: CASRPLDSYNEQFF. The DNA for the CDR3 is TGCGCCAGCAGGCCCTTGGACAGCTACAATGAGCAGTTCTTC.

The chain is built from TRBV27 and TRBJ1-5; weak D call: TRBD1 (6 bases). V gave up 5 bases and J gave up 1 base, with 15 bases separating them. Germline CDR1 and CDR2: MNHEY and SMNVEV (reference sequence). CDR3 size: 16 residues. The CDR3 reads CASSKGGTLSNQPQHF. CDR3 nucleotides: TGTGCCAGCAGTAAAGGTGGGACATTAAGCAATCAGCCCCAGCATTTT.

This clone was detected only a few times. Other DNA variants within this sample encode the same CDR3. The rearrangement uses TRBV5-5 and TRBJ1-2; 8 nucleotides align to TRBD1. Germline CDR1 is SGHKS and CDR2 is YYEKEE (reference sequence). The CDR3 contains 14 residues. With 0 bases clipped from V and 8 bases from J, the junction kept 6 bases outside the gene matches. This chain's CDR3 is CASSLEGQGHGYTF. The CDR3 DNA is TGTGCCAGCAGCTTGGAAGGACAGGGTCACGGCTACACCTTC.

The V call is TRBV7-8, the J call TRBJ1-1, with 7 bases identical to TRBD1. CDR1 and CDR2 (germline): SGHVS, FQNEAQ. Trimming removed 3 bases from V and 10 bases from J; junction bases left unmatched: 8. This CDR3 spans 13 amino acids. CDR3 DNA sequence: TGTGCCAGCAGCTTCGGCCCCGACAGGGCAGCTTTCTTT. This sequence encodes CASSFGPDRAAFF.

V and J are TRBV30 and TRBJ1-2, with D tentatively TRBD1 (5 bases). CDR1 and CDR2 (germline): GTSNPN, SVGIG (reference sequence). CDR3 length equals 15 residues. Trimming removed 7 bases from V and 2 bases from J, with 20 bases in between. The CDR3 spells CALTQLSRANYGYTF. The CDR3 DNA is TGTGCCTTAACTCAGTTGTCCAGGGCCAACTATGGCTACACCTTC.

The rearrangement joins TRBV5-1 to TRBJ2-5; 11 bases align to TRBD2. The J call may be incorrect, as the DNA end agrees better with TRBJ2-7. Per the germline V gene, CDR1 is SGHRS and CDR2 is YFSETQ. CDR3 size: 14 residues. The CDR3 loop reads CASSQLAGVYEQYF. In DNA, the CDR3 is TGCGCCAGCAGCCAACTAGCGGGAGTCTACGAGCAGTACTTC.

The CDR3, as DNA: TGTGCCAGCAGTGCGGGGACCCTAGCGGTGCAGACCCAGTACTTC. This sequence encodes CASSAGTLAVQTQYF. V usage is TRBV27 and J usage is TRBJ2-5, with 7 bases lining up with TRBD2. The junction had 12 bases not matched to a gene; V was cut back by 5 bases and J by 6 bases. Germline V CDR1 and CDR2: MNHEY, SMNVEV (reference sequence). This CDR3 spans 15 amino acids.

CDR3 amino acids: CSAKLGSSNEKLFF. Here the CDR3 DNA reads TGCAGCGCCAAATTGGGCAGCTCTAATGAAAAACTGTTTTTT. The chain carries TRBV29-1 and TRBJ1-4; D gene unclear. Trimming stripped 7 bases from V and 3 bases from J, with 15 bases between. Germline V gives CDR1 SQVTM, CDR2 ANQGSEA. CDR3 size: 14 residues.

This clone was seen only a few times. The sample carries other DNA sequences with the same CDR3. The rearrangement uses TRBV9 and TRBJ1-5; weak D call: TRBD1 (5 bases). This CDR3 has 14 residues. Germline V lookup: CDR1 SGDLS, CDR2 YYNGEE. The V gene lost 0 bases and the J gene lost 7 bases, with 11 bases spanning the gap. The CDR3 protein is CASSVDGAGQPQHF. The CDR3 nucleotides read TGTGCCAGCAGCGTAGATGGGGCAGGCCAGCCCCAGCATTTT.

V usage is TRBV11-2 and J usage is TRBJ2-3, with D perhaps matching TRBD2 (5 bases). V dropped 6 bases and J dropped 0 bases, with 7 bases sitting between them. From germline, CDR1 is SGHAT and CDR2 FQNNGV. This CDR3 region has 13 residues. The CDR3 is CASRRTSTDTQYF. In DNA, the CDR3 is TGTGCCAGCAGGCGGACTAGCACAGATACGCAGTATTTT. The entire variable domain, with the rest obtained from reference TRBV11-2 and TRBJ2-3, is as follows: EAGVAQSPRYKIIEKRQSVAFWCNPISGHATLYWYQQILGQGPKLLIQFQNNGVVDDSQLPKDRFSAERLKGVDSTLKIQPAKLEDSAVYLCASRRTSTDTQYFGPGTRLTVL.

The V gene is TRBV5-1, the J gene TRBJ1-2; 12 bases match TRBD1. Trimming removed 5 bases from V and 7 bases from J; junction bases left unmatched: 6. Germline V gene lookup returns CDR1 SGHRS and CDR2 YFSETQ. CDR3 length: 14 amino acids. CDR3 amino acids: CASREGQGAVGYTF. The CDR3, as DNA: TGCGCCAGCAGAGAGGGACAGGGGGCGGTTGGCTACACCTTC.

The J gene is TRBJ2-1, the V gene TRBV5-4, with no clear D. Germline loops: CDR1 SGHNT, CDR2 YYREEE (reference sequence). This CDR3 region has 15 residues. Trimming removed 2 bases from V and 3 bases from J, with 12 bases in between. The CDR3 reads CASSFGEANYNEQFF. The CDR3 DNA is TGTGCCAGCAGCTTCGGCGAGGCCAACTACAATGAGCAGTTCTTC. Variable domain in full (rest from reference TRBV5-4 and TRBJ2-1): ETGVTQSPTHLIKTRGQQVTLRCSSQSGHNTVSWYQQALGQGPQFIFQYYREEENGRGNFPPRFSGLQFPNYSSELNVNALELDDSALYLCASSFGEANYNEQFFGPGTRLTVL.

The sample holds a few counts of this clone. This chain joins TRBV10-3 and TRBJ1-4; D remains ambiguous. The germline CDR1 and CDR2 sequences are ENHRY and SYGVKD. The CDR3 length is 12 residues. Trimming shortened V by 2 bases and J by 5 bases, and 3 bases separated the two germline ends. This CDR3 is CAISERNEKLFF. In nucleotides, the CDR3 is TGTGCCATCAGTGAGCGGAATGAAAAACTGTTTTTT.

The V and J genes are TRBV7-2 and TRBJ2-1, with D perhaps TRBD2 (5 bases). The CDR3 loop spans 16 amino acids. Trimming took 1 base from V and 9 from J, leaving 19 bases between them. Germline-derived CDR1 and CDR2 are SGHTA and FQGNSA. CDR3 region: CASSLEAAGGNGEQFF. CDR3 nucleotides: TGTGCCAGCAGCTTAGAGGCGGCAGGAGGAAATGGTGAGCAGTTCTTC. Looking up the rest from reference TRBV7-2 and TRBJ2-1 gives the full variable domain: GAGVSQSPSNKVTEKGKDVELRCDPISGHTALYWYRQSLGQGLEFLIYFQGNSAPDKSGLPSDRFSAERTGGSVSTLTIQRTQQEDSAVYLCASSLEAAGGNGEQFFGPGTRLTVL.

This clone was detected only a few times. The CDR3 sequence: CASSPLQLAGNIQYF. The CDR3 region has the DNA TGCGCCAGCAGCCCTCTTCAACTAGCAGGAAACATTCAGTACTTC. The chain recombines TRBV4-1 with TRBJ2-4; D might be TRBD2 (6 bases). The CDR3 loop spans 15 amino acids. The germline V gene encodes CDR1 MGHRA and CDR2 YSYEKL. Trimming shortened V by 4 bases and J by 6 bases, and 16 bases separated the two germline ends.

As for this clone: The sample contains more than one DNA sequence encoding this CDR3. The CDR3 DNA reads as TGTGCCAGCAGCTTGGGACTCGTAAACACCGGGGAGCTGTTTTTT. Translated: CASSLGLVNTGELFF. The rearrangement uses TRBV5-4 and TRBJ2-2; D is ambiguous. Germline values: CDR1 SGHNT, CDR2 YYREEE (reference sequence). Trimming stripped 0 bases from V and 2 bases from J, with 8 bases between. The CDR3 has 15 amino acids.

This chain joins TRBV15 and TRBJ1-6; D is undetermined. Germline V gene lookup returns CDR1 LNHNV and CDR2 YYDKDF (reference sequence). This CDR3 is built from 16 residues. The V end was cut by 4 bases, the J end by 3 bases, with 13 bases between. The CDR3 sequence is CATSTRGAIYNSPLHF. As DNA, the CDR3 is TGTGCCACCAGCACTCGGGGAGCCATCTATAATTCACCCCTCCACTTT.

The rearrangement joins TRBV28 to TRBJ1-4; no clear D. V was shortened by 5 bases and J by 8 bases, with 6 bases between the two germline ends. The length of the CDR3 is 11 residues. CDR1 is MDHEN, CDR2 SYDVKM, per germline. The CDR3 loop is CASSILEKLFF. Here the CDR3 DNA reads TGTGCCAGCAGTATTCTCGAAAAACTGTTTTTT.

The rearrangement links TRBV19 to TRBJ2-5, with TRBD2 identical over 14 bases. Germline CDR1 and CDR2: LNHDA and SQIVND (reference sequence). V dropped 6 bases and J dropped 5; count of bases not matched to a gene: 5. There are 15 residues in the CDR3. The chain's CDR3 is CASRTSGGALETQYF. The CDR3 DNA reads TGTGCCAGTAGGACTAGCGGGGGGGCCCTCGAGACCCAGTACTTC.

This clone was observed a few times. The rearrangement uses TRBV4-1 and TRBJ2-7; 8 nucleotides agree with TRBD1. The CDR3 extends over 19 amino acids. J was trimmed by 0 bases and V by 1 base; bases with no gene match: 14. Germline values: CDR1 MGHRA, CDR2 YSYEKL. CDR3: CASSQAGGQGLSSSYEQYF. In nucleotides, the CDR3 is TGCGCCAGCAGCCAAGCAGGGGGCCAGGGTCTATCAAGCTCCTACGAGCAGTACTTC.

The chain is built from TRBV18 and TRBJ2-7, with 9 bases fitting TRBD1. This CDR3 is built from 15 residues. The J segment lost 7 bases and the V segment lost 3 bases, leaving 10 bases of the junction unmatched. Germline-derived CDR1 and CDR2 are KGHSH and LQKENI. The DNA for the CDR3 is TGTGCCAGCTCACCCCCGGGACAGGGAGTTGGGGAGCAGTACTTC. Translated, it gives CASSPPGQGVGEQYF.